This is a list of T cell receptor beta chains from one sample in a study of monozygotic twins with inflammatory bowel disease. From its re-call of the 5' RACE reads, TCRdb lists each CDR3 protein once, without DNA. The sample holds a few hundred thousand distinct CDR3 sequences. Sequencing was performed on blood. These TCRs come from a human donor with ulcerative colitis or Crohn's disease, or a healthy co-twin of an affected twin (not recorded which). The CDR3 runs from the conserved cysteine through the conserved F or W.

J	V	CDR3
TRBJ2-3	TRBV7-6	CASSLTGAPEDAQYF
TRBJ2-3	TRBV13	CASSLLTDTDTQYF
TRBJ2-7	TRBV5-1	CASSLDSGQGTYEQYF
TRBJ2-7	TRBV5-1	CASSESSYEQYF
TRBJ2-3	TRBV12-3/TRBV12-4	CASSLPDTDTQYF
TRBJ2-3	TRBV3-1	CASSQTSGGTDTQYF
TRBJ1-2	TRBV20-1	CSLGQRAYGYTF
TRBJ2-3	TRBV4-3	CASSQGGGGETDTQYF
TRBJ2-2	TRBV6-6	CASKMTGGHGELFF
TRBJ2-1	TRBV20-1	CSAKIGTAEQFF
TRBJ1-2	TRBV5-1	CASSLEGRADRWNGYTF